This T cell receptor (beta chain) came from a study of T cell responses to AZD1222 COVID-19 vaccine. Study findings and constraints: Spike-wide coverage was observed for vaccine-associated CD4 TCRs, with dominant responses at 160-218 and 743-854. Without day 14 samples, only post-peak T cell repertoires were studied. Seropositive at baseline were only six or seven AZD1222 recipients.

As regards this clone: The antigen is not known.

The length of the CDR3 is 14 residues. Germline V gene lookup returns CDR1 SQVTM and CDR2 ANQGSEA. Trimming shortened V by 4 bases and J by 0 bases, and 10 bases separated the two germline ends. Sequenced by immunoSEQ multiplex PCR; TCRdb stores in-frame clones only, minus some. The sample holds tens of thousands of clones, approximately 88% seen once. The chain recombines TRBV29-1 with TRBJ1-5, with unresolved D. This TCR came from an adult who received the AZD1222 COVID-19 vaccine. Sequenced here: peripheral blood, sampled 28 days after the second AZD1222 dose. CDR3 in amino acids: CSVGEGDSNQPQHF. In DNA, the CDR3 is TGCAGCGTTGGGGAGGGAGATAGCAATCAGCCCCAGCATTTT.